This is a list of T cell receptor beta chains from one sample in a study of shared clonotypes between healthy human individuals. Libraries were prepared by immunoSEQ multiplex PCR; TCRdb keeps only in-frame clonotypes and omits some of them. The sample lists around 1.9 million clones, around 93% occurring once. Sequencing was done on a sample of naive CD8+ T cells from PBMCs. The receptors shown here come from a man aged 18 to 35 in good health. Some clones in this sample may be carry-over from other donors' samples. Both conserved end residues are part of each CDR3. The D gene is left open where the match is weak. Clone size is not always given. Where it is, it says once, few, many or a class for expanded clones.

CASSQGDQPQHF,TGTGCCAGCAGCCAGGGAGATCAGCCCCAGCATTTT,NA,TRBJ1-5,NA,TRBV5-6
CASSLELLAGPRSTDTQYF,TGTGCCAGCAGCTTAGAGCTACTAGCGGGACCACGGAGCACAGATACGCAGTATTTT,once,TRBJ2-3,TRBD2,TRBV13
CASSQSLAGGPYNEQFF,TGTGCCAGCAGCCAATCCTTAGCGGGAGGTCCCTACAATGAGCAGTTCTTC,NA,TRBJ2-1,TRBD2,TRBV4-2
CASSKLNNQPQHF,TGTGCCAGTAGTAAGTTGAACAATCAGCCCCAGCATTTT,few,TRBJ1-5,NA,TRBV19
CASGPLVGYEQYF,TGTGCCAGCGGTCCCTTAGTTGGCTACGAGCAGTACTTC,NA,TRBJ2-7,NA,TRBV6-5
CASTWTTSSYEQYF,TGTGCCAGCACCTGGACCACGAGCTCCTACGAGCAGTACTTC,NA,TRBJ2-7,NA,TRBV28
CASSGDRGNDEQFF,TGTGCCAGCTCAGGGGACAGGGGAAATGATGAGCAGTTCTTC,NA,TRBJ2-1,TRBD1,TRBV18
CASSPPLGSGGYTDTQYF,TGTGCCAGCAGCCCCCCCCTGGGTAGCGGGGGCTACACAGATACGCAGTATTTT,NA,TRBJ2-3,TRBD2,TRBV7-9
CASSLGGAYGYTF,TGTGCCAGCAGTTTAGGGGGCGCCTATGGCTACACCTTC,once,TRBJ1-2,NA,TRBV28
CSVRPGQEAFF,TGCAGCGTGCGCCCGGGACAGGAAGCTTTCTTT,few,TRBJ1-1,TRBD1,TRBV29-1
CASSLHGSGGLNEQFF,TGTGCCAGCAGCTTACATGGTAGCGGGGGGCTTAATGAGCAGTTCTTC,NA,TRBJ2-1,TRBD2,TRBV11-2
CASTPSGANVLTF,TGTGCCAGCACTCCCTCTGGGGCCAACGTCCTGACTTTC,NA,TRBJ2-6,NA,TRBV9
CSVDSGGNTGELFF,TGCAGCGTTGATAGCGGGGGGAACACCGGGGAGCTGTTTTTT,NA,TRBJ2-2,TRBD2,TRBV29-1
CASSPIWGATLGDTQYF,TGTGCCAGCAGTCCGATTTGGGGGGCGACTTTGGGAGATACGCAGTATTTT,NA,TRBJ2-3,NA,TRBV27
CASSDRASFSYEQYF,TGTGCCAGCAGTGACCGGGCTTCTTTCTCCTACGAGCAGTACTTC,NA,TRBJ2-7,NA,TRBV2
CASSWGSPVKQYF,TGTGCCAGCAGCTGGGGTAGCCCCGTGAAGCAGTACTTC,NA,TRBJ2-7,NA,TRBV5-6
CASSSRHLTGAGYEQYF,TGTGCCAGCAGCTCTCGACATCTGACAGGGGCTGGGTACGAGCAGTACTTC,NA,TRBJ2-7,TRBD1,TRBV7-8
CASSLWTGGYEQYF,TGTGCCAGCAGTCTATGGACAGGGGGCTACGAGCAGTACTTC,NA,TRBJ2-7,TRBD1,TRBV28
CASSDRISRNTIYF,TGTGCCAGCAGCGACAGGATTTCTAGAAACACCATATATTTT,NA,TRBJ1-3,NA,TRBV11-2
CASSFSGLGNTEAFF,TGTGCCAGCAGTTTCTCAGGGTTAGGGAACACTGAAGCTTTCTTT,few,TRBJ1-1,NA,TRBV27
CASSQDYGQGGETQYF,TGCGCCAGCAGCCAAGATTATGGACAGGGGGGAGAGACCCAGTACTTC,once,TRBJ2-5,TRBD1,TRBV4-3
CASSHRTSGSLYEQYF,TGTGCCAGCAGTCACCGGACTAGCGGGAGTCTCTACGAGCAGTACTTC,NA,TRBJ2-7,TRBD2,TRBV28
CASSPGSSANYGYTF,TGTGCCAGCTCACCAGGATCGTCAGCTAACTATGGCTACACCTTC,NA,TRBJ1-2,NA,TRBV18
CATPGTLRDTQYF,TGTGCCACGCCAGGCACGCTACGAGATACGCAGTATTTT,once,TRBJ2-3,NA,TRBV2
CASLFQTGPSGNTIYF,TGTGCCAGCCTATTCCAAACAGGACCCTCTGGAAACACCATATATTTT,NA,TRBJ1-3,NA,TRBV2
CASSFSTSGTSYEQYF,TGTGCCAGCAGCTTTTCAACTAGCGGGACCAGCTACGAGCAGTACTTC,NA,TRBJ2-7,TRBD2,TRBV13
CASSQPLAGDTQYF,TGTGCCAGCAGCCAGCCCCTAGCGGGAGATACGCAGTATTTT,NA,TRBJ2-3,TRBD2,TRBV4-2
CASSLQGGANYGYTF,TGTGCCAGCAGCCTTCAAGGAGGGGCTAACTATGGCTACACCTTC,NA,TRBJ1-2,NA,TRBV7-3
CASSRKNWGEQFF,TGTGCCAGCAGCCGAAAAAATTGGGGTGAGCAGTTCTTC,NA,TRBJ2-1,NA,TRBV14
CASSSSDLANYGYTF,TGTGCCAGCAGCTCCTCGGACCTAGCTAACTATGGCTACACCTTC,NA,TRBJ1-2,NA,TRBV7-9
CASSRDSGGETQYF,TGTGCCAGCAGCCGGGACAGTGGAGGAGAGACCCAGTACTTC,NA,TRBJ2-5,TRBD1,TRBV13
CASSLGVGKQPQHF,TGTGCCAGCAGCTTGGGAGTTGGGAAACAGCCCCAGCATTTT,NA,TRBJ1-5,NA,TRBV5-6
CASSSLGTAYGYTF,TGTGCCAGCAGCTCCCTGGGGACAGCCTATGGCTACACCTTC,NA,TRBJ1-2,TRBD1,TRBV9
CASSLAEEPEAFF,TGTGCCAGCAGCTTGGCAGAGGAACCTGAAGCTTTCTTT,few,TRBJ1-1,NA,TRBV5-4
CASRGSYGYTF,TGTGCCAGTAGGGGGTCCTATGGCTACACCTTC,NA,TRBJ1-2,NA,TRBV19